The 21 T cell receptor beta chains listed next were all sequenced from one sample in a study of cytomegalovirus exposure and HLA in healthy donors (dated by TCRdb to 2016 to 2017). Libraries were prepared through the immunoSEQ multiplex PCR assay. The multiplex PCR relied on a mix of 60 forward primers for TCR Vbeta segments and 13 reverse primers for TCR Jbeta segments. TCRdb obtained this table from immuneACCESS and retained in-frame rearrangements with V and J assigned. These tables miss some clones; where compared with another copy, unresolved V genes account for less than half of the shortfall, and the remainder is unexplained. This sample comprises around 160,000 clones, about 76% of them detected only once. The ten largest clones capture 7.4% of the sample. The specimen was PBMCs. The receptors were sampled from a male donor in good health and CMV-seropositive.

The chain uses TRBV5-1 and TRBJ2-6; D not resolved. Germline CDR1 and CDR2: SGHRS and YFSETQ. The CDR3 extends over 15 amino acids. The V end lost 0 bases, the J end lost 0 bases, and 4 bases lay between the germline ends. CDR3 bases: TGCGCCAGCAGCTTGGACAACTCTGGGGCCAACGTCCTGACTTTC. It encodes CASSLDNSGANVLTF.

The chain combines TRBV5-6 with TRBJ2-5; D gene uncertain. Looked up from germline, CDR1 is SGHDT and CDR2 is YYEEEE. This CDR3 is built from 13 residues. V lost 0 bases to trimming and J lost 1 base, with 4 bases between them. This CDR3 reads CASSLDTQETQYF. CDR3 DNA: TGTGCCAGCAGCTTGGACACCCAAGAGACCCAGTACTTC.

The rearrangement links TRBV30 to TRBJ1-2; a weak D match, TRBD1 (6 bases). In germline, CDR1 is GTSNPN, CDR2 SVGIG (reference sequence). The germline V and J ends were trimmed by 0 bases and 4 bases, with 15 bases remaining between them. This CDR3 is built from 15 residues. For the CDR3, the DNA is TGTGCCTGGAGTGTAGGGCCAGGGGCTACCTATGGCTACACCTTC. It yields the protein CAWSVGPGATYGYTF. Variable domain in full (rest from reference TRBV30 and TRBJ1-2): SQTIHQWPATLVQPVGSPLSLECTVEGTSNPNLYWYRQAAGRGLQLLFYSVGIGQISSEVPQNLSASRPQDRQFILSSKKLLLSDSGFYLCAWSVGPGATYGYTFGSGTRLTVV.

This clone was seen just once. The rearrangement joins TRBV7-8 to TRBJ2-7; perhaps TRBD2 as D (7 bases). In germline, CDR1 is SGHVS, CDR2 FQNEAQ. Trimming left V 3 bases short and J 4 bases short, with 16 bases between. The CDR3 runs 15 residues. The DNA of the CDR3 is TGTGCCAGCAGCTTGGGGGGAGGGGGAGCTTACGAGCAGTACTTC. It encodes CASSLGGGGAYEQYF. Supplemented by reference TRBV7-8 and TRBJ2-7, the full variable domain reads GAGVSQSPRYKVAKRGQDVALRCDPISGHVSLFWYQQALGQGPEFLTYFQNEAQLDKSGLPSDRFFAERPEGSVSTLKIQRTQQEDSAVYLCASSLGGGGAYEQYFGPGTRLTVT.

The chain carries TRBV7-3 and TRBJ2-7; 7 bases match TRBD1. J gave up 5 bases and V 5 bases, and 15 bases lay outside the gene matches. The CDR3 length is 16 residues. In germline, CDR1 is SGHTA, CDR2 FQGTGA. The chain's CDR3 is CASSPQGAQGWNEQYF. The DNA of the CDR3 is TGTGCCAGCAGCCCCCAAGGCGCACAGGGGTGGAACGAGCAGTACTTC.

This rearrangement joins TRBV30 to TRBJ1-1; D is unclear. There are 10 residues in the CDR3. Germline CDR1 GTSNPN, CDR2 SVGIG (reference sequence). CDR3 in amino acids: CWGLGAEAFF. CDR3 nucleotides: TGTTGGGGTTTGGGAGCTGAAGCTTTCTTT.

The chain joins TRBV5-6 to TRBJ2-1; D might be TRBD1 (5 bases). With 0 bases removed from V and 9 bases from J, the gap between germline ends came to 22 bases. The CDR3 sequence is 17 residues long. Germline CDR1 reads SGHDT; CDR2 reads YYEEEE. The CDR3 region is CASSLEAGWTYSSEQFF. The CDR3 coding sequence is TGTGCCAGCAGCTTGGAAGCAGGGTGGACCTATTCGAGTGAGCAGTTCTTC.

This clone occurred many times. The chain combines TRBV6-5 with TRBJ2-1, with 9 bases fitting TRBD1. V shed 0 bases, J shed 10 bases, and the junction held 10 bases outside the gene matches. CDR1 and CDR2 from the germline V gene are MNHEY and SVGAGI. The CDR3 sequence is 16 residues long. CDR3 sequence reads: CASSYSGTGFVREQFF. The CDR3 DNA is TGTGCCAGCAGTTACTCAGGGACAGGGTTTGTCCGGGAGCAGTTCTTC.

The chain uses TRBV11-2 and TRBJ2-5, with 10 bases fitting TRBD2. This CDR3 region has 20 residues. Per the germline V gene, CDR1 is SGHAT and CDR2 is FQNNGV. V was pared by 0 bases and J by 5 bases, with 18 bases of the junction left unmatched. The CDR3 nucleotides read TGTGCCAGCAGCTTAGAAGGACCTAGCGGGGGAACCCGAGTACAGGAGACCCAGTACTTC. Protein product: CASSLEGPSGGTRVQETQYF. The variable domain in full, with the rest retrieved from reference TRBV11-2 and TRBJ2-5, is EAGVAQSPRYKIIEKRQSVAFWCNPISGHATLYWYQQILGQGPKLLIQFQNNGVVDDSQLPKDRFSAERLKGVDSTLKIQPAKLEDSAVYLCASSLEGPSGGTRVQETQYFGPGTRLLVL.

A single count supports this clone. This chain links TRBV2 with TRBJ2-5, with 7 bases that match TRBD2. TRBJ2-7 explains the end of the DNA better; the J call may be wrong. The germline V gene has CDR1 SNHLY and CDR2 FYNNEI. The CDR3 spans 16 residues. CDR3 coding DNA: TGTGCCAGCAGAGCCTCTCAGGCTAGCGGAGCCTACGAGCAGTACTTC. Translating gives CASRASQASGAYEQYF.

This clone came up once. V is TRBV2 and J is TRBJ1-2; D is possibly TRBD1 (6 bases). Germline V gene sequence: CDR1 SNHLY, CDR2 FYNNEI. The CDR3 runs to 13 residues. Trimming stripped 3 bases from V and 2 bases from J, with 7 bases between. The CDR3 loop is CASSEGANYGYTF. The CDR3 DNA is TGTGCCAGCAGTGAGGGGGCGAACTATGGCTACACCTTC.

The chain links TRBV2 to TRBJ1-2; TRBD1 matches 7 bases. Germline trimming cut 2 bases from V and 4 bases from J; bases unmatched to any gene: 4. CDR3 length equals 14 residues. CDR1 is SNHLY and CDR2 is FYNNEI in the germline V gene. CDR3 region: CASSERQGIYGYTF. In DNA form, the CDR3 reads TGTGCCAGCAGTGAACGACAGGGAATCTATGGCTACACCTTC.

The CDR3 loop is CASSQPDSPYNEQFF. The CDR3 DNA sequence: TGTGCCAGCAGCCAACCGGACAGCCCCTACAATGAGCAGTTCTTC. The rearrangement uses TRBV4-2 and TRBJ2-1; TRBD1 might be the D (6 bases). The CDR3 contains 15 residues. Per germline, CDR1 LGHNA and CDR2 YNFKEQ. V lost 2 bases and J lost 2, with 10 bases in between.

The chain uses TRBV27 and TRBJ2-7; 8 nucleotides match TRBD1. The J segment lost 4 bases and the V segment lost 4 bases, leaving 9 bases of the junction unmatched. The CDR3 has 15 amino acids. Germline CDR1 reads MNHEY; CDR2 reads SMNVEV (reference sequence). This CDR3 is CASSSPGTGLYEQYF. Written as DNA, the CDR3 is TGTGCCAGCAGTTCCCCGGGGACAGGTCTTTACGAGCAGTACTTC.

The chain couples TRBV4-1 to TRBJ2-3, with 11 bases lining up with TRBD2. V lost 3 bases and J lost 4; bases outside the gene matches: 6. CDR1 and CDR2 (germline): MGHRA, YSYEKL. The CDR3 is 16 residues long. The CDR3 DNA reads TGCGCCAGCAGCCACCCCCTACTAGCGGGGGCAGATACGCAGTATTTT. It encodes CASSHPLLAGADTQYF.

This clone came up a few times. The V call is TRBV25-1, the J call TRBJ1-4; 10 positions agree with TRBD1. This CDR3 has 17 residues. CDR1 is MGHDK and CDR2 is SYGVNS in the germline V gene. The junction had 8 bases not matched to a gene; V was cut back by 2 bases and J by 5 bases. The CDR3 DNA reads TGTGCCAGCAGTGAACGCGGGACAGGGGCAAGAAATGAAAAACTGTTTTTT. It codes for CASSERGTGARNEKLFF. The full variable domain, in which reference TRBV25-1 and TRBJ1-4 provide the parts outside the CDR3, is EADIYQTPRYLVIGTGKKITLECSQTMGHDKMYWYQQDPGMELHLIHYSYGVNSTEKGDLSSESTVSRIRTEHFPLTLESARPSHTSQYLCASSERGTGARNEKLFFGSGTQLSVL.

This clone was seen once. V is TRBV7-8 and J is TRBJ2-1, with D perhaps TRBD2 (7 bases). The CDR3 covers 17 residues. CDR1 and CDR2 (germline): SGHVS, FQNEAQ. V was pared by 1 base and J by 10 bases, with 23 bases between. The CDR3 here is CASSLGAMGGPTREQFF. In nucleotides, the CDR3 is TGTGCCAGCAGCTTAGGGGCTATGGGGGGGCCGACTCGGGAGCAGTTCTTC. Together with reference TRBV7-8 and TRBJ2-1, the CDR3 gives the full variable domain: GAGVSQSPRYKVAKRGQDVALRCDPISGHVSLFWYQQALGQGPEFLTYFQNEAQLDKSGLPSDRFFAERPEGSVSTLKIQRTQQEDSAVYLCASSLGAMGGPTREQFFGPGTRLTVL.

This clone was detected only once. This chain connects TRBV4-2 to TRBJ1-2; D not certain. V lost 0 bases to trimming and J lost 8 bases, with 13 bases between them. The CDR3 runs to 14 residues. Germline V gene sequence: CDR1 LGHNA, CDR2 YNFKEQ. The CDR3 loop reads CASSQEEAAWGYTF. The DNA for the CDR3 is TGTGCCAGCAGCCAAGAGGAGGCAGCCTGGGGCTACACCTTC.

The gene calls are TRBV7-9 and TRBJ2-3; 8 bases match TRBD2. From germline, CDR1 is SEHNR and CDR2 FQNEAQ (reference sequence). Trimming removed 5 bases from V and 5 bases from J; junction bases left unmatched: 18. The CDR3 runs 18 residues. CDR3 sequence reads: CASSLRRRSGGSRDTQYF. Written as DNA, the CDR3 is TGTGCCAGCAGCCTAAGGCGTAGGAGCGGGGGTTCGAGAGATACGCAGTATTTT.

This rearrangement joins TRBV10-2 to TRBJ1-3, with TRBD1 matching over 7 bases. The CDR3 is 15 amino acids. J lost 4 bases, V lost 3 bases, and 6 bases had no gene match. Germline V gene data show CDR1 as WSHSY and CDR2 as SAAADI. The CDR3, as DNA: TGCGCCAGCAGTGACGGGACAGCCTACGGAAACACCATATATTTT. Encoded protein: CASSDGTAYGNTIYF.

This chain uses TRBV10-3 with TRBJ1-1, with D possibly matching TRBD1 (6 bases). CDR1 and CDR2 (germline): ENHRY, SYGVKD. CDR3 size: 13 residues. Trimming stripped 7 bases from V and 5 bases from J, with 14 bases between. This CDR3 is CAITPGGGTEAFF. The CDR3 DNA is TGTGCCATCACCCCGGGAGGGGGGACTGAAGCTTTCTTT.